Below are 8 T cell receptor beta chains sequenced from a single sample in a study of CD8 T cells in ankylosing spondylitis. MiXCR was run by TCRdb on the 5' RACE reads, yielding one entry per CDR3 protein. Here the sample spans 750,000 to 850,000 distinct CDR3 sequences, approximately 12% being singletons. Their antigens remain unidentified. Study-wide results and caveats: Blood of patients with ankylosing spondylitis appeared to be characterized by a TCR beta motif of eight highly homologous variants.

Sequenced sample: blood, either unsorted or a sorted T cell fraction (not recorded which). The receptors were sampled from a male donor with ankylosing spondylitis.

This clonotype was observed at least ten times. V and J are TRBV29-1 and TRBJ2-5, with 7 bases matching TRBD2. The CDR3 runs to 17 residues. V shed 7 bases and J 2 bases; nucleotides not matched to a gene: 19. Germline V lookup: CDR1 SQVTM, CDR2 ANQGSEA. CDR3: CSAQRGPFGGGQETQYF. The CDR3 nucleotides read TGCAGCGCTCAGAGGGGACCTTTTGGGGGGGGTCAAGAGACCCAGTACTTC. Full variable domain (remainder filled in from reference TRBV29-1 and TRBJ2-5): SAVISQKPSRDICQRGTSLTIQCQVDSQVTMMFWYRQQPGQSLTLIATANQGSEATYESGFVIDKFPISRPNLTFSTLTVSNMSPEDSSIYLCSAQRGPFGGGQETQYFGPGTRLLVL.

This clonotype was seen a handful of times. The chain links TRBV6-2 or TRBV6-3 to TRBJ2-3; D remains ambiguous. This CDR3 contains 14 residues. V lost 2 bases, J lost 2 bases, and 8 bases lay in between. Per germline, CDR1 MNHEY and CDR2 SVGEGT. Written as DNA, the CDR3 is TGTGCCAGCAGTTACGGTCAGCCCACAGATACGCAGTATTTT. This translates into CASSYGQPTDTQYF.

The rearrangement uses TRBV9 and TRBJ1-1; 9 bases match TRBD1. V shed 1 base, J shed 2 bases, and the junction held 6 bases outside the gene matches. Germline loops: CDR1 SGDLS, CDR2 YYNGEE. The CDR3 consists of 16 residues. The CDR3 nucleotides read TGTGCCAGCAGCGTAACGATGGGACAGGGTAACACTGAAGCTTTCTTT. This gives the protein CASSVTMGQGNTEAFF.

This clonotype was observed a handful of times. V gene TRBV10-3 combines with J gene TRBJ1-4; D is perhaps TRBD1 (5 bases). Germline loops: CDR1 ENHRY, CDR2 SYGVKD. V shed 11 bases and J shed 8 bases, with 15 bases lying between them. The CDR3 is 12 residues long. The CDR3 coding sequence is TGTGCCGCAAGGGACCCAGGCGAAAAACTGTTTTTT. It encodes CAARDPGEKLFF.

The genes are TRBV10-3 and TRBJ1-4; no definite D call. Trimming took 2 bases from V and 8 from J, leaving 6 bases between them. The CDR3 runs to 12 residues. CDR1 is ENHRY, CDR2 SYGVKD, per germline. The CDR3 DNA is TGTGCCATCAGTGAGGCGACCGAAAAACTGTTTTTT. It codes for CAISEATEKLFF.

The V gene is TRBV6-1, the J gene TRBJ2-2; no clear D. CDR1 and CDR2 from the germline V gene are MNHNS and SASEGT. The CDR3 totals 13 residues. The V gene lost 6 bases and the J gene lost 4 bases, with 9 bases spanning the gap. In nucleotides, the CDR3 is TGTGCCAGCAGGGCCCCGGTCACCGGGGAGCTGTTTTTT. Its protein product is CASRAPVTGELFF.

This clonotype was counted a few times. This chain links TRBV12-3 or TRBV12-4 with TRBJ1-6; 7 bases map to TRBD1. The CDR3 length is 16 residues. V lost 3 bases to trimming and J lost 4 bases; unmatched junction nucleotides: 6. In DNA form, the CDR3 reads TGTGCCAGCAGTTTCGACAGGGCGCCATATAATTCACCCCTCCACTTT. Residues: CASSFDRAPYNSPLHF.

V is TRBV20-1 and J is TRBJ2-3; D unclear. V lost 6 bases and J 2 bases, leaving 15 bases between the germline ends. Germline CDR1 reads DFQATT; CDR2 reads SNEGSKA (reference sequence). The CDR3 extends over 14 amino acids. The DNA of the CDR3 is TGCAGTGCCATAGCCCCCCAAGTCACAGATACGCAGTATTTT. It encodes CSAIAPQVTDTQYF.